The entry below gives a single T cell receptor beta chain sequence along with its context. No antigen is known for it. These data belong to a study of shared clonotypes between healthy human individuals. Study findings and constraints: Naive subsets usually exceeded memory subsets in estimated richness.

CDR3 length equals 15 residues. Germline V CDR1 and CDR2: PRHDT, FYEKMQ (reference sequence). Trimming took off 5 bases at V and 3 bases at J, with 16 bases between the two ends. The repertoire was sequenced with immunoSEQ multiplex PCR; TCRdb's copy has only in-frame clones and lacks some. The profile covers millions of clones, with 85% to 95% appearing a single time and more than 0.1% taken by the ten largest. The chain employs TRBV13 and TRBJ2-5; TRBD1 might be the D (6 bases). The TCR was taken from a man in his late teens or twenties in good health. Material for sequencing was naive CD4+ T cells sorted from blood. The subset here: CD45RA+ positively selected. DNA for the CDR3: TGTGCCAGCAGCCCAAGACAGGTGAAGGAAGAGACCCAGTACTTC. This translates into CASSPRQVKEETQYF.